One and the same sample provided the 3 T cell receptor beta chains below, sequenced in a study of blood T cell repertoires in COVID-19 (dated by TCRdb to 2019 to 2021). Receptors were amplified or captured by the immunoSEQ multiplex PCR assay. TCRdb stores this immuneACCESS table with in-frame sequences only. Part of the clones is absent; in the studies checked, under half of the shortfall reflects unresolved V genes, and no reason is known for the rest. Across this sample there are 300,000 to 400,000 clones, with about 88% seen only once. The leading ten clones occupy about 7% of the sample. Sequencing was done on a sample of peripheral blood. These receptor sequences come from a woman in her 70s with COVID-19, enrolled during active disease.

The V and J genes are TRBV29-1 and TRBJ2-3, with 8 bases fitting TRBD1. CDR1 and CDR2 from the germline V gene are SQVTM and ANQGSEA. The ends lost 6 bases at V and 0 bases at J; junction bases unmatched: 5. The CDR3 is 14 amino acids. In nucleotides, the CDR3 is TGCAGCGTCTACCGGGACAGGAGCACAGATACGCAGTATTTT. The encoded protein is CSVYRDRSTDTQYF.

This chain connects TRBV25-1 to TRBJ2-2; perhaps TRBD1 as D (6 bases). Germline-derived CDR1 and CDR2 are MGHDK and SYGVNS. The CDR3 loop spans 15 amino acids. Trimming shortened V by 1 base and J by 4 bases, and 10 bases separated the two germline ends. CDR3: CASSELGHLTGELFF. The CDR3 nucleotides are TGTGCCAGCAGTGAATTGGGACACCTCACCGGGGAGCTGTTTTTT. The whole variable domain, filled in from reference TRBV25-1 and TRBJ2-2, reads EADIYQTPRYLVIGTGKKITLECSQTMGHDKMYWYQQDPGMELHLIHYSYGVNSTEKGDLSSESTVSRIRTEHFPLTLESARPSHTSQYLCASSELGHLTGELFFGEGSRLTVL.

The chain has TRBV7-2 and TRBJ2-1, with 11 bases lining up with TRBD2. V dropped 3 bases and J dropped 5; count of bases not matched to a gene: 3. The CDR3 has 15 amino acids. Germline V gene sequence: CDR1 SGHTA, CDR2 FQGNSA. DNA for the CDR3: TGTGCCAGCAGCTTCAGACTAGCGGGGAACAATGAGCAGTTCTTC. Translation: CASSFRLAGNNEQFF.